Below are 5 T cell receptor beta chains sequenced from a single sample in a study of blood T cells in healthy people across ages. The authors ran a second PCR of about 6 to 12 cycles using a sample-barcoded 5' primer and a J-beta primer mix. TCRdb independently ran MiXCR on the 5' RACE reads; one entry per CDR3 protein. There are 700,000 to 1,000,000 distinct CDR3 sequences in the sample; around 45% occur only once, and approximately 20% lies in the top ten. Sequenced material: blood. The receptors here all came from a man between 60 and 70 years old in good health.

This clonotype was found a few times. This chain joins TRBV25-1 and TRBJ1-1; D is uncertain. The V gene's germline CDR1 is MGHDK and CDR2 SYGVNS. V lost 4 bases and J lost 7, with 13 bases in between. The CDR3 is 13 amino acids. Here the CDR3 reads CASSGLLASEAFF. Here the CDR3 DNA reads TGTGCCAGCAGTGGACTACTAGCCAGTGAAGCTTTCTTT.

This clonotype was seen more than once but under ten times. The chain is built from TRBV15 and TRBJ2-1; D remains ambiguous. There are 15 residues in the CDR3. CDR1 LNHNV and CDR2 YYDKDF come from the germline V gene (reference sequence). Deletions cut 5 bases from V and 0 bases from J, with 11 bases between. CDR3 nucleotide sequence: TGTGCCACCAGCGCTTCCTTAAGCTCCTACAATGAGCAGTTCTTC. It is translated as CATSASLSSYNEQFF.

In its sample, this clonotype was seen a few times. The chain carries TRBV20-1 and TRBJ2-6; D not resolved. CDR1 is DFQATT, CDR2 SNEGSKA, per germline (reference sequence). This CDR3 spans 15 amino acids. V was clipped by 3 bases and J by 0 bases, with 9 bases between them. CDR3 DNA: TGCAGTGCTAGTGGCAAAGCCTCTGGGGCCAACGTCCTGACTTTC. Protein sequence: CSASGKASGANVLTF.

This clonotype came up a few times. The V and J genes are TRBV27 and TRBJ1-1; maybe TRBD1 (5 bases). Germline V gene data show CDR1 as MNHEY and CDR2 as SMNVEV (reference sequence). V was cut by 7 bases and J by 0 bases, with 15 bases left in between. The CDR3 consists of 15 residues. DNA of the CDR3: TGTGCCAGCACCCCTTGGGGGGGATTGAACACTGAAGCTTTCTTT. Translation gives CASTPWGGLNTEAFF.

This chain connects TRBV5-6 to TRBJ2-5; TRBD1 is a possible D gene (5 bases). The V gene lost 4 bases and the J gene lost 5 bases, with 12 bases spanning the gap. The CDR3 runs 13 residues. Looked up from germline, CDR1 is SGHDT and CDR2 is YYEEEE. As DNA, the CDR3 is TGTGCCAGCAGCGTTGGAAACAGGGAGACCCAGTACTTC. It encodes CASSVGNRETQYF.